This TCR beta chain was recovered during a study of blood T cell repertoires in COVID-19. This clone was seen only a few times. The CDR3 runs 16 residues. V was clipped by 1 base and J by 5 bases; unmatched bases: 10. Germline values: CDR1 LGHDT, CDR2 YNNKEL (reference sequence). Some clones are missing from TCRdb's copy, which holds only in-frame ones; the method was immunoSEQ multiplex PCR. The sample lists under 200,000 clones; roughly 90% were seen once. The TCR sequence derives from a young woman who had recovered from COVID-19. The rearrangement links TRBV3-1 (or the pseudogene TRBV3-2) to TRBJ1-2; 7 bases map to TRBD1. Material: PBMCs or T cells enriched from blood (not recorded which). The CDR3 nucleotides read TGTGCCAGCAGCCAAGGCAGCTCGGGACAGTCTTATGGCTACACCTTC. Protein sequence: CASSQGSSGQSYGYTF.